These 32 T cell receptor beta chains share one sample of origin, sequenced in a study of blood T cell repertoires in COVID-19. TCRdb's copy holds only in-frame clones and misses some; the assay was immunoSEQ multiplex PCR. The sample includes roughly 90,000 clones, more than 65% of them seen just once. Material for sequencing was peripheral blood. Receptors originate from a human donor in a cohort sampled during active COVID-19.

The chain recombines TRBV6-6 with TRBJ2-7, with TRBD1 identical over 7 bases. The CDR3 is made up of 12 amino acids. Germline V gene lookup returns CDR1 MNHNY and CDR2 SVGAGI (reference sequence). The junction had 7 bases not matched to a gene; V was cut back by 6 bases and J by 8 bases. CDR3 DNA: TGTGCCAGCAGGACGACAGGGAACCAGCAGTACTTC. Translating it yields CASRTTGNQQYF.

In nucleotides, the CDR3 is TGTGCCAGCAGTCCGACAGGAAACATTCAGTACTTC. It codes for CASSPTGNIQYF. This rearrangement joins TRBV12-3 or TRBV12-4 to TRBJ2-4; possible D gene TRBD1, 6 bases. Trimming cost V 5 bases and J 6 bases, with 8 bases left between them. The CDR3 extends over 12 amino acids.

The chain recombines TRBV7-3 with TRBJ2-3, with 11 bases aligning to TRBD2. The length of the CDR3 is 16 residues. Losses at the gene ends were 5 bases for V and 2 bases for J; bases not matched to a gene: 6. CDR1 and CDR2 (germline): SGHTA, FQGTGA. CDR3 nucleotides: TGTGCCAGCAGCATCGGGACTAGCGGAAACACAGATACGCAGTATTTT. This codes for CASSIGTSGNTDTQYF.

The rearrangement joins TRBV7-3 to TRBJ1-3, with a tentative D call TRBD1 (6 bases). The CDR3 length is 14 residues. CDR1 is SGHTA and CDR2 is FQGTGA in the germline V gene. The ends were cut back, 6 bases at V and 2 bases at J, with 11 bases in the middle. CDR3 protein: CASSSTGPGNTIYF. DNA for the CDR3: TGTGCCAGCAGTTCAACAGGGCCTGGAAACACCATATATTTT.

V and J are TRBV3-1 (or the pseudogene TRBV3-2) and TRBJ1-6; no clear D gene. This CDR3 contains 14 residues. V shed 4 bases and J shed 0 bases, with 4 bases lying between them. Germline V lookup: CDR1 LGHDT, CDR2 YNNKEL (reference sequence). This CDR3 is CASSPLSYNSPLHF. The CDR3 coding sequence is TGTGCCAGCAGCCCCCTCTCCTATAATTCACCCCTCCACTTT.

V and J are TRBV28 and TRBJ1-5, with D perhaps TRBD1 (5 bases). Trimming pared 6 bases from V and 7 bases from J, leaving 16 bases between. From germline, CDR1 is MDHEN and CDR2 SYDVKM. This CDR3 is 14 amino acids long. Here the CDR3 reads CASSSTGVRQPQHF. The CDR3 nucleotides read TGTGCCAGCAGCTCGACGGGGGTTAGACAGCCCCAGCATTTT.

The V and J genes are TRBV7-8 and TRBJ2-1; D perhaps matches TRBD2 (5 bases). This CDR3 has 16 residues. Trimming shortened V by 6 bases and J by 0 bases, and 15 bases separated the two germline ends. CDR1 and CDR2 (germline): SGHVS, FQNEAQ. CDR3 loop: CASSPKAVLSYNEQFF. The CDR3 DNA sequence: TGTGCCAGCAGTCCAAAAGCGGTTCTCTCCTACAATGAGCAGTTCTTC.

V usage is TRBV14 and J usage is TRBJ1-2; D is uncertain. Deletions cut 0 bases from V and 4 bases from J, with 9 bases between. This CDR3 is 14 amino acids long. The germline V gene encodes CDR1 SGHDN and CDR2 FVKESK. CDR3 DNA: TGTGCCAGCAGCCAAGATGGGAGGGCCTATGGCTACACCTTC. Its protein product is CASSQDGRAYGYTF.

The rearrangement uses TRBV5-1 and TRBJ1-4; 8 positions match TRBD1. V was clipped by 4 bases and J by 8 bases; unmatched bases: 7. CDR3 length: 14 amino acids. Germline V lookup: CDR1 SGHRS, CDR2 YFSETQ. CDR3 DNA: TGCGCCAGCAGCGTGGACAGGGAGGGGGAAAAACTGTTTTTT. This gives the protein CASSVDREGEKLFF.

CDR3 sequence reads: CASSILPLGGVMNEQFF. Here the CDR3 DNA reads TGTGCCAGTAGTATCCTCCCCCTGGGGGGGGTTATGAATGAGCAGTTCTTC. The chain has TRBV19 and TRBJ2-1; 7 bases match TRBD2. The CDR3 runs 17 residues. CDR1 is LNHDA and CDR2 is SQIVND in the germline V gene (reference sequence). After removal of 3 bases from V and 7 bases from J, the junction contained 15 bases not matched to a gene. The variable domain in full, completed from reference TRBV19 and TRBJ2-1, reads DGGITQSPKYLFRKEGQNVTLSCEQNLNHDAMYWYRQDPGQGLRLIYYSQIVNDFQKGDIAEGYSVSREKKESFPLTVTSAQKNPTAFYLCASSILPLGGVMNEQFFGPGTRLTVL.

The chain employs TRBV3-1 (or the pseudogene TRBV3-2) and TRBJ1-2, with 7 bases that match TRBD1. V shed 2 bases, J shed 9 bases, and the junction held 18 bases outside the gene matches. The CDR3 is made up of 17 amino acids. The germline V gene has CDR1 LGHDT and CDR2 YNNKEL (reference sequence). CDR3 sequence: CASSQTITGASRKSYTF. DNA of the CDR3: TGTGCCAGCAGCCAAACGATTACAGGGGCGAGTAGGAAAAGCTACACCTTC.

This clone was observed a few times. The rearrangement links TRBV5-1 to TRBJ2-1; 10 nucleotides line up with TRBD1. The CDR3 contains 15 residues. Germline lookup yields CDR1 SGHRS and CDR2 YFSETQ. V shed 0 bases and J 7 bases; nucleotides not matched to a gene: 4. The CDR3 bases are TGCGCCAGCAGCTTGGGGGGACAGGGGATAAATGAGCAGTTCTTC. Its translation is CASSLGGQGINEQFF.

The chain is built from TRBV2 and TRBJ1-2, with D uncertain. The CDR3 consists of 14 residues. Germline assignment: CDR1 SNHLY and CDR2 FYNNEI. V lost 6 bases, J lost 4 bases, and 15 bases lay in between. The CDR3 protein is CASRLTGSGYGYTF. In nucleotides, the CDR3 is TGTGCCAGCAGGCTAACCGGGAGCGGCTATGGCTACACCTTC.

For the CDR3, the DNA is TGCGCCAGCAGTCAGGGGGTTGGCTATGGCTACACCTTC. This sequence encodes CASSQGVGYGYTF. This chain links TRBV5-1 with TRBJ1-2; 7 nucleotides agree with TRBD1. V trimming: 5 bases; J trimming: 4 bases; junction bases outside the gene matches: 5. The CDR3 spans 13 residues. Looked up from germline, CDR1 is SGHRS and CDR2 is YFSETQ.

The chain links TRBV10-1 to TRBJ2-3, with D possibly matching TRBD1 (5 bases). In germline, CDR1 is WNHNN, CDR2 SYGVQD (reference sequence). Trimming pared 6 bases from V and 0 bases from J, leaving 13 bases between. The CDR3 length is 15 residues. The CDR3 region is CASRAGRQSTDTQYF. The CDR3 region has the DNA TGCGCCAGCAGGGCCGGCAGACAGAGCACAGATACGCAGTATTTT.

This clone was observed a few times. The chain combines TRBV30 with TRBJ1-4; D not certain. This CDR3 has 14 amino acids. Trimming left V 0 bases short and J 8 bases short, with 13 bases between. Germline-derived CDR1 and CDR2 are GTSNPN and SVGIG (reference sequence). The CDR3 protein is CAWSVRRQNEKLFF. The CDR3 DNA sequence: TGTGCCTGGAGTGTACGTCGCCAGAACGAAAAACTGTTTTTT.

V and J are TRBV19 and TRBJ1-5; the D is unclear. The CDR3 consists of 14 residues. V gave up 8 bases and J gave up 0 bases, with 11 bases separating them. The germline CDR1 and CDR2 sequences are LNHDA and SQIVND (reference sequence). In DNA, the CDR3 is TGTGCCAGTTCGAGGGAATTTAGCAATCAGCCCCAGCATTTT. Its translation: CASSREFSNQPQHF.

The chain joins TRBV11-2 to TRBJ1-1, with 8 bases fitting TRBD1. Germline V CDR1 and CDR2: SGHAT, FQNNGV. J was trimmed by 8 bases and V by 1 base; bases with no gene match: 3. The length of the CDR3 is 13 residues. CDR3 DNA sequence: TGTGCCAGCAGCTTAGGGGACAGGACCGAAGCTTTCTTT. As protein: CASSLGDRTEAFF.

The chain couples TRBV11-2 to TRBJ2-1; 12 bases fit TRBD2. The trim removed 4 bases at V and 4 bases at J, leaving 11 bases unmatched. Germline-derived CDR1 and CDR2 are SGHAT and FQNNGV. This CDR3 is built from 18 residues. CDR3 protein: CASSSPPGLAGPYNEQFF. DNA of the CDR3: TGTGCCAGCAGCTCGCCCCCCGGACTAGCGGGACCATACAATGAGCAGTTCTTC.

The chain combines TRBV11-2 with TRBJ1-6; D is undetermined. Germline V gene sequence: CDR1 SGHAT, CDR2 FQNNGV. The length of the CDR3 is 17 residues. V dropped 2 bases and J dropped 5 bases, with 16 bases sitting between them. The CDR3 coding sequence is TGTGCCAGCAGCTTATTTTCCGTGTTAGAGGATAATTCACCCCTCCACTTT. This codes for CASSLFSVLEDNSPLHF.

CDR3 residues: CASSQIMRGSPEAFF. CDR3 nucleotide sequence: TGTGCCAGCAGCCAAATAATGAGAGGGTCCCCTGAAGCTTTCTTT. V usage is TRBV7-9 and J usage is TRBJ1-1; no firm D call. This CDR3 contains 15 residues. Germline-derived CDR1 and CDR2 are SEHNR and FQNEAQ (reference sequence). Trimming pared 5 bases from V and 6 bases from J, leaving 19 bases between.

V usage is TRBV19 and J usage is TRBJ2-1, with 14 bases matching TRBD2. Germline V gives CDR1 LNHDA, CDR2 SQIVND (reference sequence). The CDR3 contains 16 residues. V trimming: 5 bases; J trimming: 7 bases; junction bases outside the gene matches: 7. In nucleotides, the CDR3 is TGTGCCAGTAGTCCTGGACTAGCGGGAGGAATGAATGAGCAGTTCTTC. Its protein is CASSPGLAGGMNEQFF.

The V and J genes are TRBV29-1 and TRBJ1-2; D is possibly TRBD1 (6 bases). The CDR3 loop spans 14 amino acids. CDR1 and CDR2 from the germline V gene are SQVTM and ANQGSEA. Trimming pared 4 bases from V and 3 bases from J, leaving 15 bases between. The CDR3 reads CSVVRGPGDYGYTF. DNA of the CDR3: TGCAGCGTTGTCAGGGGTCCAGGGGACTATGGCTACACCTTC.

This sequence joins TRBV7-9 and TRBJ1-2; D might be TRBD1 (6 bases). Germline assignment: CDR1 SEHNR and CDR2 FQNEAQ (reference sequence). CDR3 size: 14 residues. The V gene lost 7 bases and the J gene lost 4 bases, with 16 bases spanning the gap. As DNA, the CDR3 is TGTGCCAGCACCGCGTTAGGGGGAACCTATGGCTACACCTTC. The encoded protein is CASTALGGTYGYTF.

This rearrangement joins TRBV6-6 to TRBJ1-1; TRBD1 might be the D (5 bases). Germline V gene sequence: CDR1 MNHNY, CDR2 SVGAGI (reference sequence). Trimming removed 2 bases from V and 1 base from J, with 8 bases in between. The CDR3 totals 14 residues. The DNA for the CDR3 is TGTGCCAGCAGTTACGACGGGGGGAACACTGAAGCTTTCTTT. It encodes CASSYDGGNTEAFF.

J is TRBJ2-1 and V is TRBV14, with unresolved D. Germline V gene data show CDR1 as SGHDN and CDR2 as FVKESK. Trimming stripped 0 bases from V and 6 bases from J, with 9 bases between. The CDR3 loop spans 14 amino acids. The DNA of the CDR3 is TGTGCCAGCAGCCAAGACAACCTCAGCAATGAGCAGTTCTTC. It yields the protein CASSQDNLSNEQFF. The full variable domain, rest sourced from reference TRBV14 and TRBJ2-1, is EAGVTQFPSHSVIEKGQTVTLRCDPISGHDNLYWYRRVMGKEIKFLLHFVKESKQDESGMPNNRFLAERTGGTYSTLKVQPAELEDSGVYFCASSQDNLSNEQFFGPGTRLTVL.

The chain joins TRBV3-1 (or the pseudogene TRBV3-2) to TRBJ2-6, with D perhaps matching TRBD2 (5 bases). This CDR3 comprises 13 residues. Deletions cut 3 bases from V and 8 bases from J, with 8 bases between. Per germline, CDR1 LGHDT and CDR2 YNNKEL (reference sequence). The DNA of the CDR3 is TGTGCCAGCAGCCACACTAGTTCCAACGTCCTGACTTTC. Encoded protein: CASSHTSSNVLTF.

The J gene is TRBJ2-7, the V gene TRBV7-9; 11 nucleotides agree with TRBD1. This CDR3 contains 16 residues. The germline gives CDR1 SEHNR, CDR2 FQNEAQ (reference sequence). V lost 5 bases, J lost 5 bases, and 11 bases stayed unmatched. CDR3 sequence reads: CASSAHRTGGEDEQYF. The CDR3 DNA follows: TGTGCCAGCAGCGCGCACCGGACAGGGGGCGAAGACGAGCAGTACTTC.

This rearrangement joins TRBV5-1 to TRBJ1-6; 8 bases line up with TRBD1. Trimming cost V 5 bases and J 7 bases; bases outside gene matches: 14. Germline CDR1 is SGHRS and CDR2 is YFSETQ. CDR3 length: 17 residues. In DNA, the CDR3 is TGCGCCAGCAGGAGCCTCAACGCCGGGACAGGAAATTCACCCCTCCACTTT. It specifies CASRSLNAGTGNSPLHF.

The chain carries TRBV2 and TRBJ1-5, with 10 bases that match TRBD1. The V gene's germline CDR1 is SNHLY and CDR2 FYNNEI. CDR3 length: 15 residues. V gave up 6 bases and J gave up 6 bases; unmatched junction bases: 8. CDR3 bases: TGTGCCAGCAGAGCTGTCGACAGGGGGCTTCAGCCCCAGCATTTT. Translation: CASRAVDRGLQPQHF.

This clone is a singleton in its sample. The chain couples TRBV6-6 to TRBJ1-3; 8 bases map to TRBD1. The CDR3 runs 15 residues. Germline assignment: CDR1 MNHNY and CDR2 SVGAGI (reference sequence). Trimming took 5 bases from V and 4 from J; bases not matched to a gene: 7. CDR3 amino acids: CASSTGQVFGNTIYF. Written as DNA, the CDR3 is TGTGCCAGCAGTACGGGACAGGTCTTCGGAAACACCATATATTTT.

A few counts support this clone. V gene TRBV7-2 combines with J gene TRBJ1-1, with D unclear. The CDR3 length is 14 residues. V dropped 2 bases and J dropped 1 base, with 8 bases sitting between them. Looked up from germline, CDR1 is SGHTA and CDR2 is FQGNSA. The CDR3 nucleotides are TGTGCCAGCAGCTTATCTTCTACGAACACTGAAGCTTTCTTT. It codes for CASSLSSTNTEAFF.